This T cell receptor (beta chain) was captured in a study of T cell repertoires in cytomegalovirus infection. Germline lookup yields CDR1 MNHNS and CDR2 SASEGT. The CDR3 contains 14 residues. With 8 bases removed from V and 0 bases from J, the gap between germline ends came to 11 bases. TCRdb ran MiXCR on the reads and lists one entry per CDR3 protein. The repertoire holds 750,000 to 900,000 distinct CDR3 sequences, with under 35% as singletons. There are a few counts of this clonotype. What it recognizes is unknown. The chain links TRBV6-1 to TRBJ2-4; D is unclear. The receptor was derived from a human donor in good health (CMV status not recorded). Some clones in this sample may be carry-over from other donors' samples. This sample comprised cultured CD8+ T cells from PBMCs, obtained from culture after CMV antigen stimulation. CDR3 protein: CASLQTIAKNIQYF. The CDR3 region has the DNA TGTGCCAGCCTTCAAACCATAGCCAAAAACATTCAGTACTTC.